The T cell receptor beta chain under discussion was sequenced for a study of T cell responses to AZD1222 COVID-19 vaccine. The method was immunoSEQ multiplex PCR; TCRdb's version includes in-frame clones alone and lacks a portion of them. The repertoire consists of about 120,000 clones, with about 90% occurring once and the leading ten covering about 4.2%. Germline V lookup: CDR1 SGHTA, CDR2 FQGTGA. CDR3 length: 16 residues. The V and J ends lost 4 bases and 6 bases, in that order; junction bases with no gene match: 9. This clone turned up a few times. This chain joins TRBV7-3 and TRBJ2-1; 10 bases agree with TRBD2. The sequenced sample was peripheral blood, obtained on day 0 of MenACWY control vaccination. The receptor's source is an adult in good health. This chain's CDR3 is CASSYLSGRAGNEQFF. CDR3 bases: TGTGCCAGCAGCTACCTAAGCGGGAGGGCCGGCAATGAGCAGTTCTTC.